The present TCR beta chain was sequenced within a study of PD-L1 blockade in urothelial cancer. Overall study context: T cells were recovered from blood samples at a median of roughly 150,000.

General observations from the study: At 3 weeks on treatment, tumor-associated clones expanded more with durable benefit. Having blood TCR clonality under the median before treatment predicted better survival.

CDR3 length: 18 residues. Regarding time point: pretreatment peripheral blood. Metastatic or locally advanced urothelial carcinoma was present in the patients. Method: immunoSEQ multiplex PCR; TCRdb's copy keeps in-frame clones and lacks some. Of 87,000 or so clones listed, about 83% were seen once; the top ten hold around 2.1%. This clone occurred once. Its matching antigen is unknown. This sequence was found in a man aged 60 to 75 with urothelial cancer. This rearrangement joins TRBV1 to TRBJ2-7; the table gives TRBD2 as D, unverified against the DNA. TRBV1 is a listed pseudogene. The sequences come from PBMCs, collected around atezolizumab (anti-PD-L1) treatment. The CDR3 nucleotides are TGCACCAGCAGCCAAGAAACCGGGACTAGCGGGGGGGCGCTCGAGCAGTACTTC. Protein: CTSSQETGTSGGALEQYF.